This TCR beta chain was retrieved from a study of T-cell reconstitution after alpha-beta-depleted transplantation in children. Study observations and caveats: Alpha-beta T cells about two months after transplant reportedly derived from several hundred expanded graft clones. Surviving recipient T cells and thymic progenitors accounted for the high day-60 TCRbeta diversity observed in some patients.

Germline V lookup: CDR1 MNHEY, CDR2 SVGEGT. V was clipped by 0 bases and J by 9 bases; unmatched bases: 23. The CDR3 runs to 20 residues. Preparing the TCRbeta library involved the use of unique molecular identifiers. TCRdb analysed the PCR reads with MiXCR anew, one entry per CDR3 protein. The sample includes 250,000 to 300,000 distinct CDR3 sequences, roughly 12% of them seen just once. This clonotype was picked up many times. The antigen is not known. The source is a male patient between 2 and 10 years old who had a stem cell transplant for chronic granulomatous disease, so the T cells may come from the graft donor. Specimen: peripheral blood, collected 180 days after TCRalphabeta/CD19-depleted stem cell transplant. The rearrangement links TRBV6-2 or TRBV6-3 to TRBJ2-1; TRBD2 agrees at 7 bases. CDR3: CASSYSGGTERGSYASEQFF. CDR3 DNA: TGTGCCAGCAGTTACTCCGGGGGGACTGAGAGGGGTTCGTATGCGAGTGAGCAGTTCTTC.